These T cell receptor beta chains were read from a single sample in a study of OX40 agonist ivuxolimab in advanced cancers. Clones were sequenced by immunoSEQ multiplex PCR, and TCRdb holds only the in-frame ones, with some missing. This repertoire shows tens of thousands of clones, over 80% found once; its top ten account for 12%. This specimen consisted of CD4+ or CD8+ T cells sorted from blood, obtained in a trial of the OX40 agonist ivuxolimab. These receptors came from an adult with an advanced solid tumor such as melanoma, head and neck, liver or kidney cancer. The CDR3 runs from the conserved cysteine through the conserved F or W. Each record gives: V gene, D gene, clone size, J gene, CDR3 protein, CDR3 DNA. The D gene is left open where the match is weak. A row's size may be missing; if present it is once, few, many or a size class.

TRBV5-1	.	.	TRBJ2-1	CASGSRGTNEQFF	TGCGCCAGCGGGTCCCGAGGCACCAATGAGCAGTTCTTC
TRBV19	.	.	TRBJ2-1	CASSKAGTSYNEQFF	TGTGCCAGTAGTAAAGCCGGGACATCCTACAATGAGCAGTTCTTC
TRBV6-1	.	.	TRBJ2-2	CASSDLNAPGTGELFF	TGTGCCAGCAGTGATCTAAACGCCCCGGGGACCGGGGAGCTGTTTTTT
TRBV19	TRBD1	.	TRBJ1-2	CASSPWGQGARGYTF	TGTGCCAGTAGTCCCTGGGGACAGGGGGCTCGAGGCTACACCTTC
TRBV7-2	.	.	TRBJ1-1	CASSLRYTGEAFF	TGTGCCAGCAGCTTACGGTATACTGGTGAAGCTTTCTTT
TRBV5-1	.	.	TRBJ1-2	CASSLDAGYDYGYTF	TGCGCCAGCAGCTTGGACGCAGGGTATGACTATGGCTACACCTTC
TRBV9	.	once	TRBJ2-3	CASSVDVGLPSTDTQYF	TGTGCCAGCAGCGTAGACGTCGGGTTGCCTAGCACAGATACGCAGTATTTT
TRBV5-1	TRBD2	.	TRBJ2-1	CASSLAFLSGFSYNEQFF	TGCGCCAGCAGCCTAGCTTTCCTTAGCGGGTTCTCCTACAATGAGCAGTTCTTC
TRBV9	TRBD2	.	TRBJ2-1	CASSVVASGGAANEQFF	TGTGCCAGCAGCGTAGTGGCTAGCGGGGGGGCCGCCAATGAGCAGTTCTTC
TRBV5-1	.	.	TRBJ1-4	CASSRDRLSATNEKLFF	TGCGCCAGCAGCAGGGACCGCCTAAGCGCAACTAATGAAAAACTGTTTTTT
TRBV18	TRBD2	.	TRBJ2-7	CASSPRVAGEGEQYF	TGTGCCAGCTCACCACGGGTAGCGGGAGAGGGCGAGCAGTACTTC
TRBV4-3	TRBD2	.	TRBJ2-1	CASSQGGPAGLDEQFF	TGCGCCAGCAGCCAGGGGGGTCCAGCGGGACTCGATGAGCAGTTCTTC
TRBV19	TRBD1	.	TRBJ1-2	CASSIVDRGLRGYTF	TGTGCCAGTAGTATTGTAGACAGGGGGCTTCGTGGCTACACCTTC
TRBV5-1	TRBD1	.	TRBJ2-3	CASSLARDRGTDTQYF	TGCGCCAGCAGCTTGGCCCGGGACAGAGGCACAGATACGCAGTATTTT
TRBV7-2	.	.	TRBJ2-5	CASSLALGETQYF	TGTGCCAGCAGCTTAGCGCTAGGGGAGACCCAGTACTTC
TRBV7-2	.	once	TRBJ2-5	CASSSSGNLETQYF	TGTGCCAGCAGCTCTTCAGGGAATCTGGAGACCCAGTACTTC
TRBV12-5	.	few	TRBJ1-6	CASGRDGGSPLHF	TGTGCTAGTGGCCGGGACGGGGGTTCACCCCTCCACTTT
TRBV5-1	TRBD1	few	TRBJ2-5	CASSLGAGGRETQYF	TGCGCCAGCAGCTTGGGGGCAGGGGGCAGGGAGACCCAGTACTTC
TRBV5-8	.	once	TRBJ2-3	CASSLSAYTDTQYF	TGTGCCAGCAGCTTGTCCGCCTACACAGATACGCAGTATTTT
TRBV5-4	TRBD2	few	TRBJ2-2	CASSLDSGVLRGELFF	TGTGCCAGCAGCTTGGATAGCGGGGTATTGCGCGGGGAGCTGTTTTTT
TRBV4-1	TRBD2	.	TRBJ2-3	CASSQAASGGANLRDTQYF	TGCGCCAGCAGCCAAGCGGCTAGCGGGGGGGCAAATTTGAGAGATACGCAGTATTTT
TRBV30	TRBD2	.	TRBJ2-1	CAWALAGGDLDEQFF	TGTGCCTGGGCACTAGCGGGAGGAGATTTGGATGAGCAGTTCTTC
TRBV28	.	.	TRBJ1-1	CASRPRGGNTEAFF	TGTGCCAGCAGGCCCCGGGGGGGGAACACTGAAGCTTTCTTT
TRBV30	TRBD1	.	TRBJ1-2	CAWRTRTGGGYGYTF	TGTGCCTGGAGGACACGAACAGGGGGCGGCTATGGCTACACCTTC
TRBV4-1	TRBD1	.	TRBJ1-2	CASSQRAGGDYGYTF	TGCGCCAGCAGCCAGAGGGCAGGGGGCGACTATGGCTACACCTTC
TRBV28	TRBD1	.	TRBJ2-3	CASSSRQGASTDTQYF	TGTGCCAGCAGTTCCCGACAGGGGGCCAGCACAGATACGCAGTATTTT
TRBV5-5	.	.	TRBJ1-5	CASNLRRASNQPQHF	TGTGCCAGCAACTTAAGGCGAGCTAGCAATCAGCCCCAGCATTTT
TRBV7-8	.	.	TRBJ1-5	CASSTRGSGSNQPQHF	TGTGCCAGCAGCACTCGGGGGTCAGGCAGCAATCAGCCCCAGCATTTT
TRBV7-9	.	.	TRBJ1-3	CASSHEGLGNTIYF	TGTGCCAGCAGCCACGAGGGTCTTGGAAACACCATATATTTT
TRBV6-5	.	once	TRBJ2-7	CASSPARGFTYEQYF	TGTGCCAGCAGCCCTGCGCGGGGTTTCACCTACGAGCAGTACTTC
TRBV28	TRBD1	.	TRBJ1-2	CASSKLGTVYGYTF	TGTGCCAGCAGCAAACTCGGGACAGTCTATGGCTACACCTTC
TRBV15	.	.	TRBJ2-5	CATSRDRGEETQYF	TGTGCCACCAGCAGAGATCGAGGGGAAGAGACCCAGTACTTC